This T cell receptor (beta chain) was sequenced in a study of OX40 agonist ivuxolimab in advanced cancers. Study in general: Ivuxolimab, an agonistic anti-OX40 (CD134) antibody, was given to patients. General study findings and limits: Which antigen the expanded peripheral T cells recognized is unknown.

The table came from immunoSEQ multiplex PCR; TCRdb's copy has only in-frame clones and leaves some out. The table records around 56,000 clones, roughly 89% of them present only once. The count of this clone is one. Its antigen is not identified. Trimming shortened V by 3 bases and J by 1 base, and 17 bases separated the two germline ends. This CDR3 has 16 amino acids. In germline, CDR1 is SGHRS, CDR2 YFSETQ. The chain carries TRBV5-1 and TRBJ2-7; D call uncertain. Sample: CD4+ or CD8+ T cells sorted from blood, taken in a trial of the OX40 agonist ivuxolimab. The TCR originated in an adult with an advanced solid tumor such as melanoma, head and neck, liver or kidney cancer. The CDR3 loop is CASSSDGVGNSYEQYF. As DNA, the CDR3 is TGCGCCAGCAGCTCCGATGGGGTGGGTAATTCCTACGAGCAGTACTTC.